Listed below are T cell receptor beta chains from one sample, sequenced in a study of blood T cell repertoires in COVID-19. Clones were read by immunoSEQ multiplex PCR, and TCRdb kept only the in-frame ones, dropping some. The sample carries around 95,000 clones, about 88% recorded once. What was sequenced was peripheral blood. Receptor source: a man younger than 45 in a cohort sampled during active COVID-19. The CDR3 runs from the conserved cysteine through the conserved F or W. D genes are given only for firm matches. Rows may omit the clone size; those that give it use once, few, many or a size class.

CASSLAGRGDTGELFF	NA	TRBV5-4	TRBJ2-2	NA
CASSIDLKTNSPLHF	NA	TRBV19	TRBJ1-6	NA
CASSFGGGGTDTQYF	NA	TRBV5-1	TRBJ2-3	NA
CASSISGGTSYEQYF	TRBD2	TRBV11-3	TRBJ2-7	NA
CASSYGPYGYTF	NA	TRBV6-5	TRBJ1-2	NA
CASSLYGVNYGYTF	NA	TRBV5-4	TRBJ1-2	few
CASSFGGVSNQPQHF	NA	TRBV5-5	TRBJ1-5	NA
CASSPDRPSGELFF	NA	TRBV18	TRBJ2-2	NA
CASSMQGLYGYTF	NA	TRBV19	TRBJ1-2	NA
CAWSVREKLFF	NA	TRBV30	TRBJ1-4	NA
CASSFDRDSGYTF	TRBD1	TRBV7-8	TRBJ1-2	once
CASSFRGREDTQYF	TRBD1	TRBV5-1	TRBJ2-3	NA
CASNPDGMNTEAFF	NA	TRBV5-1	TRBJ1-1	NA
CASSLDGQTSNQPQHF	NA	TRBV5-4	TRBJ1-5	NA
CASSPRTEKLFF	NA	TRBV28	TRBJ1-4	few
CATSDFSGDQPQHF	NA	TRBV24-1	TRBJ1-5	NA
CATSDSGGHGYTF	TRBD1	TRBV24-1	TRBJ1-2	NA
CASSLAGTFKAFF	NA	TRBV5-6	TRBJ1-1	once
CAWSGGQGADTQYF	TRBD1	TRBV30	TRBJ2-3	NA
CASSYSYASGYTF	NA	TRBV6-2/TRBV6-3	TRBJ1-2	NA
CASSIFPGTGDGYTF	TRBD1	TRBV19	TRBJ1-2	NA
CASIRAGARGEQYF	NA	TRBV2	TRBJ2-7	NA
CASSRRGANTGELFF	NA	TRBV11-2	TRBJ2-2	NA
CASKPSYGGYTF	NA	TRBV6-5	TRBJ1-2	NA
CASSHRGRRETQYF	TRBD1	TRBV19	TRBJ2-5	NA
CASSQVQGPNQPQHF	NA	TRBV4-1	TRBJ1-5	NA
CASRSPGTGGQHPYGYTF	TRBD1	TRBV28	TRBJ1-2	NA
CATTRRESSYNEQFF	NA	TRBV25-1	TRBJ2-1	NA
CASSQDPGSNQPQHF	NA	TRBV3-1/TRBV3-2	TRBJ1-5	few
CASSQDFGGLMGGYTF	NA	TRBV4-1	TRBJ1-2	NA
CASRKSDRDGANYGYTF	TRBD1	TRBV10-1	TRBJ1-2	many
CASSPPGQGDSPLHF	TRBD1	TRBV6-5	TRBJ1-6	NA
CASNLDRGDTGELFF	TRBD1	TRBV6-5	TRBJ2-2	NA